A selection of T cell receptor beta chains follows, all from one sample in a study of shared clonotypes between healthy human individuals. TCRdb's table, derived via immunoSEQ multiplex PCR, lists solely in-frame clones and lacks some. This sample has 2 million to 3 million clones; over 85% occur once, and the top ten carry about 0.38%. The sequenced sample was naive CD4+ T cells from PBMCs. Receptor source: a man aged 18-30 years in good health. Some clones in this sample may be carry-over from other donors' samples. CDR3s leave out the opening cysteine and the closing phenylalanine or tryptophan.

j_gene	v_gene	CDR3aa
TRBJ2-3	TRBV7-8	ASSVGLAGGPDTQY
TRBJ2-3	TRBV7-2	ASSSQGTSGRWDTQY
TRBJ2-4	TRBV5-1	ASSLGTSILEAKNIQY
TRBJ1-4	TRBV9	ASRGGTGGAGEKLF
TRBJ2-1	TRBV25-1	ASSLSSSYNEQF
TRBJ2-1	TRBV5-1	ASSQDPEGAGEQF
TRBJ1-1	TRBV30	AWSQQPMGGTEAF
TRBJ2-7	TRBV19	ASTSGQGAYEQY
TRBJ1-2	TRBV20-1	SGGADYGYT
TRBJ2-2	TRBV18	ASSLAYPGQVGTGELF
TRBJ2-7	TRBV28	ASPSPSRQY
TRBJ1-4	TRBV19	ATSKPTNEKLF
TRBJ1-2	TRBV6-1	ASRGVYGYT
TRBJ2-3	TRBV4-2	ASSQDSSGRGTDTQY
TRBJ2-7	TRBV18	ASSPYPAGYEQY
TRBJ1-4	TRBV28	ASSLGNEKLF
TRBJ2-5	TRBV9	ASSVMGLAQETQY
TRBJ2-2	TRBV7-3	ASSPSRTGELF
TRBJ2-7	TRBV6-6	ASRPTTGALSYEQY
TRBJ1-2	TRBV19	ASSRRQGSHGYT
TRBJ2-7	TRBV30	AWSVGTGILGEQY
TRBJ2-7	TRBV28	ASSLVVWGASYEQY
TRBJ2-2	TRBV12-5	ASGLRQGSNTGELF
TRBJ1-4	TRBV18	ASSSSPIPVEKLF
TRBJ2-4	TRBV30	AWSFGPTIRV
TRBJ2-7	TRBV6-1	ASREVAESYEQY